These 4 T cell receptor beta chains originate from one sample sequenced in a study of cytomegalovirus exposure and HLA in healthy donors. 60 Vbeta and 13 Jbeta primers were used in PCR. Assay: immunoSEQ multiplex PCR; the TCRdb copy retains only in-frame clones and omits some. The sample includes some 130,000 clones, more than 70% of them seen just once. The sequencing input was PBMCs. These receptors were collected from a woman aged 25 to 39 in good health and CMV-seropositive.

This clone has a handful of counts. This chain uses TRBV5-6 with TRBJ1-6; 8 bases match TRBD1. V was pared by 5 bases and J by 4 bases, with 2 bases of the junction left unmatched. CDR1 is SGHDT and CDR2 is YYEEEE in the germline V gene. The CDR3 is 14 residues long. CDR3 nucleotides: TGTGCCAGCAGTCGGGACAGGTATAATTCACCCCTCCACTTT. It encodes CASSRDRYNSPLHF.

V and J are TRBV7-9 and TRBJ1-1, with a weak D call TRBD1 (6 bases). V gave up 4 bases and J gave up 2 bases, with 11 bases separating them. Germline lookup yields CDR1 SEHNR and CDR2 FQNEAQ (reference sequence). This CDR3 comprises 14 residues. CDR3 nucleotides: TGTGCCAGCAGCTATACACAGGGAAACACTGAAGCTTTCTTT. It yields the protein CASSYTQGNTEAFF.

The chain employs TRBV10-3 and TRBJ1-2; D possibly corresponds to TRBD1 (5 bases). The CDR3 sequence is 13 residues long. Per the germline V gene, CDR1 is ENHRY and CDR2 is SYGVKD. V lost 6 bases and J 1 base, leaving 9 bases between the germline ends. CDR3 protein: CAIRTDSNYGYTF. In DNA form, the CDR3 reads TGTGCCATCAGGACCGACAGTAACTATGGCTACACCTTC.

The genes are TRBV5-1 and TRBJ1-1, with TRBD1 identical over 10 bases. V dropped 3 bases and J dropped 4; count of bases not matched to a gene: 6. The V gene's germline CDR1 is SGHRS and CDR2 YFSETQ. The CDR3 totals 15 residues. The CDR3 protein is CASSSSGTGVTEAFF. As DNA, the CDR3 is TGCGCCAGCAGCTCCTCGGGGACAGGGGTCACTGAAGCTTTCTTT. Drawing the rest from reference TRBV5-1 and TRBJ1-1, the complete variable domain is KAGVTQTPRYLIKTRGQQVTLSCSPISGHRSVSWYQQTPGQGLQFLFEYFSETQRNKGNFPGRFSGRQFSNSRSEMNVSTLELGDSALYLCASSSSGTGVTEAFFGQGTRLTVV.